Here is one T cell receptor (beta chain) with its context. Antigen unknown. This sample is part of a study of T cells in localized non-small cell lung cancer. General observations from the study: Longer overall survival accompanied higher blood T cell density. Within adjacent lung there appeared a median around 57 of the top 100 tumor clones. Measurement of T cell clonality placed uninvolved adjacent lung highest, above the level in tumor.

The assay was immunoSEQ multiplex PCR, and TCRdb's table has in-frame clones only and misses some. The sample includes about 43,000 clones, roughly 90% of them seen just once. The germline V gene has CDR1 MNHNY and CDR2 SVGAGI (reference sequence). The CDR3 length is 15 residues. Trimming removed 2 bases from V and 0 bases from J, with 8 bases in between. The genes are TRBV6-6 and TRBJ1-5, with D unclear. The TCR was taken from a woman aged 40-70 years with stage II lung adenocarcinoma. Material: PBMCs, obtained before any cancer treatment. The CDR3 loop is CASSYTDTSNQPQHF. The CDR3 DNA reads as TGTGCCAGCAGTTACACTGACACTAGCAATCAGCCCCAGCATTTT.